The T cell receptor beta chain described here comes from a study of Ad26.COV2.S vaccination and SARS-CoV-2 variants. Study details: Donor was in the COV1001 Ad26.COV2.S trial arm. Participants got Ad26.COV2.S intramuscularly, once or twice 56 days apart.

Sequencing was performed with immunoSEQ multiplex PCR; in TCRdb, only in-frame clones are kept and a portion is missing. In the table there are approximately 340,000 clones, about 88% of which are singletons. As for treatment: about 20 received Ad26.COV2.S at low or high dose, single or two shots; 5 received placebo; per-sample allocation not given. Sampling was performed 63 days after the first vaccine or placebo injection. The CDR3 is 13 amino acids. The V and J ends lost 2 bases and 5 bases respectively, with 10 bases between them. Germline V gene lookup returns CDR1 MNHEY and CDR2 SVGAGI. The material sequenced was peripheral blood, taken in a trial of Ad26.COV2.S vaccine versus placebo. The chain joins TRBV6-5 to TRBJ2-7; tentative D call: TRBD2 (5 bases). The source of this sequence is a person between 18 and 59 years old who received the Ad26.COV2.S COVID-19 vaccine or a placebo. The CDR3 region is CASSYDYNDEQYF. CDR3 nucleotide sequence: TGTGCCAGCAGTTACGACTATAACGACGAGCAGTACTTC.